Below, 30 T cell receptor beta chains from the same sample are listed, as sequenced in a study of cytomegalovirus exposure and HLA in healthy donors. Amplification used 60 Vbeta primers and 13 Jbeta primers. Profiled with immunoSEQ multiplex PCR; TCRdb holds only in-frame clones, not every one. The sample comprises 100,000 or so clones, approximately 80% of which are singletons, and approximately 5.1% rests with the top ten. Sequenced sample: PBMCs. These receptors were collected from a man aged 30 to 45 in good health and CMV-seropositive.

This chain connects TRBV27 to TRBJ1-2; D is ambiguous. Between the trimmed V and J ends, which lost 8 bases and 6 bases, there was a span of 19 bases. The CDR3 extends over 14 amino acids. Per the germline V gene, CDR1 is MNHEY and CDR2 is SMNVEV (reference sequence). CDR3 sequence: CASRSLGANNGYTF. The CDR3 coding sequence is TGTGCCAGCCGCTCCTTGGGAGCCAACAATGGCTACACCTTC.

The CDR3 coding sequence is TGTGCCAGCAGTCCCCAGACAGGGGTCATGGGTCAGCCCCAGCATTTT. Amino acid sequence: CASSPQTGVMGQPQHF. The chain employs TRBV27 and TRBJ1-5; 8 bases line up with TRBD1. J was trimmed by 6 bases and V by 5 bases; bases with no gene match: 12. Per the germline V gene, CDR1 is MNHEY and CDR2 is SMNVEV (reference sequence). The CDR3 sequence is 16 residues long.

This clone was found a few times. As DNA, the CDR3 is TGTGCCAGCAGCCCCCGGGGGGGAGAGGAACATACGCAGTATTTT. Translating it yields CASSPRGGEEHTQYF. This chain connects TRBV7-2 to TRBJ2-3; the match to TRBD2 covers 8 bases. This CDR3 has 15 residues. V lost 5 bases to trimming and J lost 7 bases; unmatched junction nucleotides: 11. Germline V CDR1 and CDR2: SGHTA, FQGNSA.

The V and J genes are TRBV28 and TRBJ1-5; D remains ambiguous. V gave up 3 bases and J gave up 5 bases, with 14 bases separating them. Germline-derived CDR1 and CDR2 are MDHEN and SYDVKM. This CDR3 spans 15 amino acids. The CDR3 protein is CASSFYGRRDQPQHF. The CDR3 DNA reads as TGTGCCAGCAGTTTCTACGGCCGGAGAGATCAGCCCCAGCATTTT.

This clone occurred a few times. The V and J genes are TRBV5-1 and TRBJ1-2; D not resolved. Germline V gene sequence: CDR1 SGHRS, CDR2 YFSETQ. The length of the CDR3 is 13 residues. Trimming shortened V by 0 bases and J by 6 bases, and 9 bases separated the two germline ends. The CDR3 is CASSLDSPNGYTF. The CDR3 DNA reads TGCGCCAGCAGCTTGGACAGTCCCAATGGCTACACCTTC.

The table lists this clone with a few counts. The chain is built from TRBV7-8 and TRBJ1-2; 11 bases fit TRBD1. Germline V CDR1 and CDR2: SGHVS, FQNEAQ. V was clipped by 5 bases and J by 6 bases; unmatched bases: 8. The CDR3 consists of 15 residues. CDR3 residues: CASSRLGQGADGYTF. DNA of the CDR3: TGTGCCAGCAGCCGACTCGGACAGGGGGCTGATGGCTACACCTTC.

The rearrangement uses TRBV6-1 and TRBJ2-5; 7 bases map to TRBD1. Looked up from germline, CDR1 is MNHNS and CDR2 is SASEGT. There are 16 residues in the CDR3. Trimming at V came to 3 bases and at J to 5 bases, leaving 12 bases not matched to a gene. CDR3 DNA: TGTGCCAGCAGTGAGTCGCGAGGGGGCCTCCGGGAGACCCAGTACTTC. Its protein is CASSESRGGLRETQYF.

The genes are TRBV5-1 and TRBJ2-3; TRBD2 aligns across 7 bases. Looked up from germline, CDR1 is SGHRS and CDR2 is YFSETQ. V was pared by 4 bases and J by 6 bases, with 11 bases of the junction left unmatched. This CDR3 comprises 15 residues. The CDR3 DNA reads TGCGCCAGCAGCCCCGAAGGCGGGGGTTGGGATACGCAGTATTTT. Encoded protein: CASSPEGGGWDTQYF.

The CDR3 loop reads CASSLGGQGNYGYTF. In nucleotides, the CDR3 is TGTGCCAGCAGCCTAGGGGGACAGGGAAACTATGGCTACACCTTC. The V gene is TRBV7-9, the J gene TRBJ1-2, with TRBD1 identical over 9 bases. This CDR3 contains 15 residues. Losses at the gene ends were 5 bases for V and 2 bases for J; bases not matched to a gene: 6. The V gene's germline CDR1 is SEHNR and CDR2 FQNEAQ (reference sequence).

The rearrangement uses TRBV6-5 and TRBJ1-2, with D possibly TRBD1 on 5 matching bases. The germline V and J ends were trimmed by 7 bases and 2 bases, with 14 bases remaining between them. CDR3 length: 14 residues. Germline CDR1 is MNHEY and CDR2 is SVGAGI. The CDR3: CASTPWEGNYGYTF. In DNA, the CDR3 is TGTGCCAGCACCCCCTGGGAGGGGAACTATGGCTACACCTTC.

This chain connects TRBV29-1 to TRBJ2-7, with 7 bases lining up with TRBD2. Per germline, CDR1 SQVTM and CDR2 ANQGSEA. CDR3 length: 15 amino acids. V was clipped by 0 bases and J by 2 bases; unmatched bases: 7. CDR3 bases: TGCAGCGTTGAAGATCTTAGCGGGCTTACCTACGAGCAGTACTTC. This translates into CSVEDLSGLTYEQYF.

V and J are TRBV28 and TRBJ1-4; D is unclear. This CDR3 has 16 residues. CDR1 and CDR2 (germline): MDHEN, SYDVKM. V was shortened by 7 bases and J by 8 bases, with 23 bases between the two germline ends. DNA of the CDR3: TGTGCCAGCACCCCGCGTCCGCGGGTAGGAAGGGAAAAACTGTTTTTT. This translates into CASTPRPRVGREKLFF.

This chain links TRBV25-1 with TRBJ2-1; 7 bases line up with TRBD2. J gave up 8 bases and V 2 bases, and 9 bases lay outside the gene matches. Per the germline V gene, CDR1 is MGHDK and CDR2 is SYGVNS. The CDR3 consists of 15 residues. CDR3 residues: CASSEGSGAGDEQFF. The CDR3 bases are TGTGCCAGCAGTGAAGGCAGCGGGGCCGGCGATGAGCAGTTCTTC.

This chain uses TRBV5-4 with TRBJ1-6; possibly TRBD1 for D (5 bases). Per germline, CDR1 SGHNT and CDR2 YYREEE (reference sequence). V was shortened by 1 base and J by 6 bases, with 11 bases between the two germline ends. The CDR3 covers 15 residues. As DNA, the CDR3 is TGTGCCAGCAGCTTGTGGGGGGGACGTAATTCACCCCTCCACTTT. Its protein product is CASSLWGGRNSPLHF. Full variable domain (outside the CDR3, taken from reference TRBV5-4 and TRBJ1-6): ETGVTQSPTHLIKTRGQQVTLRCSSQSGHNTVSWYQQALGQGPQFIFQYYREEENGRGNFPPRFSGLQFPNYSSELNVNALELDDSALYLCASSLWGGRNSPLHFGNGTRLTVT.

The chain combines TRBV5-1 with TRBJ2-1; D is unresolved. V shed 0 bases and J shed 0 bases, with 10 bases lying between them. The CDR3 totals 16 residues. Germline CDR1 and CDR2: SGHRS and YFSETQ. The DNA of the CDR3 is TGCGCCAGCAGCTTGGCCACGCTATCCTCCTACAATGAGCAGTTCTTC. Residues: CASSLATLSSYNEQFF.

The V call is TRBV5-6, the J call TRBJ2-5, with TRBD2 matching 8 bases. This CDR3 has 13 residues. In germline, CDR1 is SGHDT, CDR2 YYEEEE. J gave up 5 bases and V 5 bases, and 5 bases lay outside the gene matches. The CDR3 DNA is TGTGCCAGCAGGATGATAGCGGGGGAGACCCAGTACTTC. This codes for CASRMIAGETQYF. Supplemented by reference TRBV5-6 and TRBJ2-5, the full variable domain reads DAGVTQSPTHLIKTRGQQVTLRCSPKSGHDTVSWYQQALGQGPQFIFQYYEEEERQRGNFPDRFSGHQFPNYSSELNVNALLLGDSALYLCASRMIAGETQYFGPGTRLLVL.

The CDR3 region is CASSTSGGVETQYF. CDR3 coding DNA: TGCGCCAGCAGCACCTCCGGGGGGGTTGAGACCCAGTACTTC. J is TRBJ2-5 and V is TRBV4-1; 8 nucleotides line up with TRBD2. The germline CDR1 and CDR2 sequences are MGHRA and YSYEKL. Trimming removed 5 bases from V and 5 bases from J; junction bases left unmatched: 7. The CDR3 is 14 amino acids.

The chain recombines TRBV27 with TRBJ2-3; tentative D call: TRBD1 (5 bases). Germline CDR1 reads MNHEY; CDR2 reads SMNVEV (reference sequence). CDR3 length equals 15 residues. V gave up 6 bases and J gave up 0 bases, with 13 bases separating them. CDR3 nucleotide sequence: TGTGCCAGCAGAGGATGGGGCGAAAGCACAGATACGCAGTATTTT. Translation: CASRGWGESTDTQYF.

The CDR3 nucleotides are TGTGCCAGCAGAGTACGGGCGGGAGTTCAAGATACGCAGTATTTT. This encodes CASRVRAGVQDTQYF. The rearrangement joins TRBV25-1 to TRBJ2-3; 7 positions match TRBD2. This CDR3 has 15 residues. Losses at the gene ends were 6 bases for V and 5 bases for J; bases not matched to a gene: 11. Germline CDR1 MGHDK, CDR2 SYGVNS.

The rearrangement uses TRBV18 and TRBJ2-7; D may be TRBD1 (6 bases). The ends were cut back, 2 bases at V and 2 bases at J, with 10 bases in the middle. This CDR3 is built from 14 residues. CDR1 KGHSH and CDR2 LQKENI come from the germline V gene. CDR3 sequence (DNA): TGTGCCAGCTCACCAAGGCAGGGGCCCTACGAGCAGTACTTC. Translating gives CASSPRQGPYEQYF.

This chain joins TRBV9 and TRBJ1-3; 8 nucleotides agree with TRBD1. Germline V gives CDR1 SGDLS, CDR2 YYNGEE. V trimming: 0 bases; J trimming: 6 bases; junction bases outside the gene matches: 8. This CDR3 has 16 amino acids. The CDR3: CASSVASRGPENTIYF. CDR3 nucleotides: TGTGCCAGCAGCGTAGCTTCCAGGGGGCCCGAAAACACCATATATTTT. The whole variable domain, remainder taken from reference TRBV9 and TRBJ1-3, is DSGVTQTPKHLITATGQRVTLRCSPRSGDLSVYWYQQSLDQGLQFLIQYYNGEERAKGNILERFSAQQFPDLHSELNLSSLELGDSALYFCASSVASRGPENTIYFGEGSWLTVV.

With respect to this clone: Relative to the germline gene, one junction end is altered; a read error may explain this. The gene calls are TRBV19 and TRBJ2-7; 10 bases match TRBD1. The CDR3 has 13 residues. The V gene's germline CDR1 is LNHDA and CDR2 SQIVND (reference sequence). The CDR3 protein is CATSGTGVYEQYF. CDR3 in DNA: TGTGCCACTAGTGGGACAGGGGTTTACGAGCAGTACTTC.

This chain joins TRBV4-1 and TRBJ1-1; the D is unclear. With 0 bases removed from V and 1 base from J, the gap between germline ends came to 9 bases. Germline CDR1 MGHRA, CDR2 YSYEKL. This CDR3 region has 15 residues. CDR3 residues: CASSQESGRNTEAFF. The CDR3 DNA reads TGCGCCAGCAGCCAAGAATCGGGGAGGAACACTGAAGCTTTCTTT.

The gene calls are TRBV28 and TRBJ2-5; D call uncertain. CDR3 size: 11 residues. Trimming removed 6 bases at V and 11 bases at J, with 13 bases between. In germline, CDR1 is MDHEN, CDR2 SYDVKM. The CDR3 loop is CASSALIEQYF. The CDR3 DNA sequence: TGTGCCAGCAGCGCCCTCATAGAGCAGTACTTC.

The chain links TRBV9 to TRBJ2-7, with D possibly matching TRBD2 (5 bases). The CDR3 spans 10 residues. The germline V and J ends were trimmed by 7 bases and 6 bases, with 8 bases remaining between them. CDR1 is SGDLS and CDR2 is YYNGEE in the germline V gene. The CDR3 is CASRRGEQYF. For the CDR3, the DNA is TGTGCCAGCCGCCGGGGCGAGCAGTACTTC.

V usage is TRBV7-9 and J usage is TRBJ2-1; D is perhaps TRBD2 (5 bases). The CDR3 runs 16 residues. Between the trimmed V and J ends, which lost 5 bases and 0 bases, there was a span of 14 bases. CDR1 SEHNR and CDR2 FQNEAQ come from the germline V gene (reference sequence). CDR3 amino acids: CASSGPSSSSYNEQFF. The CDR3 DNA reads TGTGCCAGCAGCGGCCCTAGCTCGAGCTCCTACAATGAGCAGTTCTTC.

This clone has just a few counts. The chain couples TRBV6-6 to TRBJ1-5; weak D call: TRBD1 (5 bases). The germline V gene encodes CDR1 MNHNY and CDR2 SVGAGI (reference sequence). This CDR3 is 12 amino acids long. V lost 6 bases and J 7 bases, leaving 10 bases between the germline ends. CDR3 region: CASRQGRQPQHF. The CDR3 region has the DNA TGTGCCAGCAGGCAGGGAAGGCAGCCCCAGCATTTT.

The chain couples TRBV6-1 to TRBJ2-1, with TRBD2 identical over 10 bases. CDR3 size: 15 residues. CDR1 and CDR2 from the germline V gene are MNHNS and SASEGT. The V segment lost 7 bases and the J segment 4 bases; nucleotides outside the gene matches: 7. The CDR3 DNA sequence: TGTGCCAGCACGGCTAGCGGGAGTAGGTACAATGAGCAGTTCTTC. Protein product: CASTASGSRYNEQFF.

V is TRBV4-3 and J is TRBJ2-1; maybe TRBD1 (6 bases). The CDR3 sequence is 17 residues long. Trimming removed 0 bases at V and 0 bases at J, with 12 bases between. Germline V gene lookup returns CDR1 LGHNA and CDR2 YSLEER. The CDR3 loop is CASSQDGGGRSYNEQFF. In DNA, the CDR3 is TGCGCCAGCAGCCAAGATGGGGGCGGACGCTCCTACAATGAGCAGTTCTTC.

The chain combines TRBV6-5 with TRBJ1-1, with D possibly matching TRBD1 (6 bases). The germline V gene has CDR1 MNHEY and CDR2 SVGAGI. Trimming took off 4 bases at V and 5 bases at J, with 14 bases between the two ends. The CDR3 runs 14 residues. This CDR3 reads CASSSTGMGTEAFF. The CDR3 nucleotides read TGTGCCAGCAGTTCAACAGGGATGGGGACTGAAGCTTTCTTT.